The 18 T cell receptor beta chains below were found in one sample sequenced in a study of beta chain features in type 1 diabetes. The sequenced template was cDNA made from the entire isolated RNA. Profiling relied on immunoSEQ multiplex PCR, and the TCRdb table lists in-frame clones only, not all of them. In the table there are fewer than 250,000 clones, approximately 70% of which are singletons. Sequences were obtained from naive CD4+ T cells from blood. These TCRs come from a man between 25 and 39 years old in good health.

This clone was seen more than once but under ten times. The rearrangement uses TRBV25-1 and TRBJ2-1, with 7 bases matching TRBD2. The CDR3 covers 15 residues. The J segment lost 5 bases and the V segment lost 1 base, leaving 5 bases of the junction unmatched. Per germline, CDR1 MGHDK and CDR2 SYGVNS. In DNA form, the CDR3 reads TGTGCCAGCAGTGAATCGCGGGAGTATCACAATGAGCAGTTCTTC. Amino acids: CASSESREYHNEQFF.

This chain connects TRBV5-1 to TRBJ2-5, with a possible D match to TRBD1 (5 bases). V was cut by 5 bases and J by 5 bases, with 16 bases left in between. This CDR3 comprises 14 residues. The V gene's germline CDR1 is SGHRS and CDR2 YFSETQ. The CDR3 sequence: CASSSGFRAETQYF. DNA for the CDR3: TGCGCCAGCAGTTCAGGGTTTCGGGCGGAGACCCAGTACTTC.

The rearrangement joins TRBV29-1 to TRBJ2-1, with 16 bases aligning to TRBD2. The V and J ends lost 4 bases and 6 bases, in that order; junction bases with no gene match: 6. The germline gives CDR1 SQVTM, CDR2 ANQGSEA. The CDR3 is 16 amino acids. This CDR3 reads CSVVGTSGRGLNEQFF. For the CDR3, the DNA is TGCAGCGTTGTTGGGACTAGCGGGAGGGGGCTCAATGAGCAGTTCTTC.

The chain joins TRBV6-5 to TRBJ2-5, with D hard to call. This CDR3 region has 12 residues. V was trimmed by 5 bases and J by 1 base, leaving 5 bases between them. CDR1 MNHEY and CDR2 SVGAGI come from the germline V gene. Written as DNA, the CDR3 is TGTGCCAGCAGTCGGAGCCAAGAGACCCAGTACTTC. Translating it yields CASSRSQETQYF.

In this sample, this clone turned up a few times. This chain joins TRBV30 and TRBJ1-2; no firm D call. From germline, CDR1 is GTSNPN and CDR2 SVGIG (reference sequence). Deletions cut 0 bases from V and 7 bases from J, with 12 bases between. The CDR3 is made up of 13 amino acids. CDR3 protein: CAWSVLRSAGYTF. In nucleotides, the CDR3 is TGTGCCTGGAGTGTACTCAGGTCTGCTGGCTACACCTTC.

The CDR3 region is CAVSPQNGGSPLHF. The CDR3 region has the DNA TGTGCCGTATCCCCTCAGAACGGTGGCTCACCCCTCCACTTT. The rearrangement uses TRBV30 and TRBJ1-6; D is ambiguous. This CDR3 is 14 amino acids long. CDR1 is GTSNPN and CDR2 is SVGIG in the germline V gene (reference sequence). With 8 bases removed from V and 10 bases from J, the gap between germline ends came to 21 bases. Drawing the rest from reference TRBV30 and TRBJ1-6, the complete variable domain is SQTIHQWPATLVQPVGSPLSLECTVEGTSNPNLYWYRQAAGRGLQLLFYSVGIGQISSEVPQNLSASRPQDRQFILSSKKLLLSDSGFYLCAVSPQNGGSPLHFGNGTRLTVT.

The genes are TRBV25-1 and TRBJ2-7; TRBD2 matches 7 bases. The CDR3 totals 13 residues. With V trimmed by 2 bases and J by 4 bases, 2 bases remained unmatched. CDR1 MGHDK and CDR2 SYGVNS come from the germline V gene. The CDR3 protein is CASSEAGAYEQYF. CDR3 bases: TGTGCCAGCAGTGAAGCGGGAGCGTACGAGCAGTACTTC.

The CDR3 protein is CASSPVRGRHTEAFF. The CDR3 DNA follows: TGTGCCAGCAGCCCGGTGAGGGGGCGGCACACTGAAGCTTTCTTT. The genes are TRBV11-3 and TRBJ1-1, with TRBD1 matching over 7 bases. Germline CDR1 is SGHNT and CDR2 is YENEEA. The CDR3 consists of 15 residues. V dropped 5 bases and J dropped 3; count of bases not matched to a gene: 9. The whole variable domain, remainder taken from reference TRBV11-3 and TRBJ1-1, is EAGVVQSPRYKIIEKKQPVAFWCNPISGHNTLYWYLQNLGQGPELLIRYENEEAVDDSQLPKDRFSAERLKGVDSTLKIQPAELGDSAVYLCASSPVRGRHTEAFFGQGTRLTVV.

V usage is TRBV25-1 and J usage is TRBJ2-1; D is perhaps TRBD1 (6 bases). The germline V gene encodes CDR1 MGHDK and CDR2 SYGVNS. CDR3 length: 16 residues. The V gene lost 6 bases and the J gene lost 2 bases, with 17 bases spanning the gap. CDR3 bases: TGTGCCAGCAGCACTAACAGGGACACCACCTACAATGAGCAGTTCTTC. The encoded protein is CASSTNRDTTYNEQFF.

This clone was detected once. V gene TRBV30 combines with J gene TRBJ1-5, with TRBD1 as a possible D gene (6 bases). The CDR3 contains 12 residues. The germline gives CDR1 GTSNPN, CDR2 SVGIG (reference sequence). The V and J ends lost 5 bases and 3 bases respectively, with 8 bases between them. The CDR3, as DNA: TGTGCCTGGGACAGGTACAATCAGCCCCAGCATTTT. Translation gives CAWDRYNQPQHF.

The chain joins TRBV5-1 to TRBJ2-7; D is tentatively TRBD1 or TRBD2 (5 bases each). V was shortened by 1 base and J by 2 bases, with 10 bases between the two germline ends. The CDR3 contains 14 residues. Germline values: CDR1 SGHRS, CDR2 YFSETQ. For the CDR3, the DNA is TGCGCCAGCAGCTTGATACGGGGACCCTACGAGCAGTACTTC. Translation: CASSLIRGPYEQYF.

This rearrangement joins TRBV29-1 to TRBJ2-1; 8 nucleotides match TRBD1. In germline, CDR1 is SQVTM, CDR2 ANQGSEA. CDR3 length equals 16 residues. Here the CDR3 reads CSGGVQGARGYNEQFF. The DNA of the CDR3 is TGCAGTGGAGGGGTCCAGGGGGCGCGAGGTTACAATGAGCAGTTCTTC.

The CDR3 sequence: CASSDGLAESEQYF. The CDR3 nucleotides read TGTGCCAGCAGTGACGGACTAGCGGAAAGCGAGCAGTACTTC. The J gene is TRBJ2-7, the V gene TRBV25-1; 10 nucleotides match TRBD2. Germline values: CDR1 MGHDK, CDR2 SYGVNS. The V and J ends lost 3 bases and 6 bases, in that order; junction bases with no gene match: 5. This CDR3 has 14 amino acids.

The V and J genes are TRBV7-9 and TRBJ2-5; possibly TRBD2 for D (5 bases). Deletions cut 5 bases from V and 0 bases from J, with 13 bases between. This CDR3 is 15 amino acids long. Germline CDR1 SEHNR, CDR2 FQNEAQ (reference sequence). CDR3 region: CASSAYLANQETQYF. In DNA form, the CDR3 reads TGTGCCAGCAGCGCCTATCTAGCTAACCAAGAGACCCAGTACTTC. Full variable domain (outside the CDR3, taken from reference TRBV7-9 and TRBJ2-5): DTGVSQNPRHKITKRGQNVTFRCDPISEHNRLYWYRQTLGQGPEFLTYFQNEAQLEKSRLLSDRFSAERPKGSFSTLEIQRTEQGDSAMYLCASSAYLANQETQYFGPGTRLLVL.

The chain couples TRBV4-3 to TRBJ2-3; 16 positions match TRBD2. The length of the CDR3 is 18 residues. The germline gives CDR1 LGHNA, CDR2 YSLEER. Trimming at V came to 4 bases and at J to 3 bases, leaving 7 bases not matched to a gene. CDR3 region: CASSPQGGLAGGTDTQYF. CDR3 bases: TGCGCCAGCAGCCCACAAGGGGGACTAGCGGGAGGGACAGATACGCAGTATTTT.

This chain uses TRBV25-1 with TRBJ2-7; D may match TRBD1 or TRBD2 (5 bases each). This CDR3 is built from 13 residues. The V end was cut by 6 bases, the J end by 5 bases, with 14 bases between. CDR1 MGHDK and CDR2 SYGVNS come from the germline V gene. CDR3 loop: CASRDRSGHEQYF. In DNA form, the CDR3 reads TGTGCCAGCAGGGACCGTTCGGGGCACGAGCAGTACTTC.

The CDR3 is CAWSSGITYEQYF. CDR3 bases: TGTGCCTGGAGTAGCGGGATTACCTACGAGCAGTACTTC. V is TRBV30 and J is TRBJ2-7, with TRBD2 matching over 7 bases. This CDR3 contains 13 residues. J was trimmed by 2 bases and V by 2 bases; bases with no gene match: 3. The germline CDR1 and CDR2 sequences are GTSNPN and SVGIG (reference sequence).

The V call is TRBV7-9, the J call TRBJ2-2; TRBD1 matches 8 bases. Germline trimming cut 5 bases from V and 3 bases from J; bases unmatched to any gene: 8. This CDR3 contains 16 residues. Germline V gene data show CDR1 as SEHNR and CDR2 as FQNEAQ (reference sequence). The CDR3 bases are TGTGCCAGCAGCCTTCGACAGGGGAGAGACACCGGGGAGCTGTTTTTT. This gives the protein CASSLRQGRDTGELFF. The full variable domain, with the rest looked up from reference TRBV7-9 and TRBJ2-2, is DTGVSQNPRHKITKRGQNVTFRCDPISEHNRLYWYRQTLGQGPEFLTYFQNEAQLEKSRLLSDRFSAERPKGSFSTLEIQRTEQGDSAMYLCASSLRQGRDTGELFFGEGSRLTVL.